This is a list of T cell receptor beta chains from one sample in a study of post-analysis software for immune sequencing data. TCRdb itself ran the PCR reads through MiXCR, one entry per CDR3 protein. The sample has around 400,000 distinct CDR3 sequences, less than 40% seen once. The sequenced sample was blood. The receptors shown here come from a girl aged 2-10 years with multiple sclerosis. CDR3s include the opening cysteine and the closing phenylalanine or tryptophan. A D gene is named only where the DNA matches it firmly. For some rows the clone size is stated as once, few or many, or as a class when expanded; others skip it.

D gene: NA; J gene: TRBJ2-7; clone size: few; CDR3 length: 14; V gene: TRBV7-6; CDR3 protein: CASTSFDGTYEQYF; CDR3 DNA: TGTGCCAGCACCTCTTTCGACGGAACCTACGAGCAGTACTTC
D gene: NA; J gene: TRBJ2-7; clone size: NA; CDR3 length: 11; V gene: TRBV29-1; CDR3 protein: CSVAVGDGQYF; CDR3 DNA: TGCAGCGTTGCGGTGGGAGATGGGCAGTACTTC
D gene: TRBD1; J gene: TRBJ1-1; clone size: NA; CDR3 length: 16; V gene: TRBV4-3; CDR3 protein: CASSQHSQGAGTEAFF; CDR3 DNA: TGCGCCAGCAGCCAACATTCCCAGGGGGCAGGTACTGAAGCTTTCTTT
D gene: TRBD1; J gene: TRBJ2-4; clone size: NA; CDR3 length: 12; V gene: TRBV6-6; CDR3 protein: CATGQGKNIQYF; CDR3 DNA: TGTGCCACCGGACAGGGCAAAAACATTCAGTACTTC
D gene: NA; J gene: TRBJ2-7; clone size: few; CDR3 length: 14; V gene: TRBV29-1; CDR3 protein: CSVEGPGGGYEQYF; CDR3 DNA: TGCAGCGTTGAAGGCCCGGGCGGCGGCTACGAGCAGTACTTC
D gene: TRBD2; J gene: TRBJ2-5; clone size: few; CDR3 length: 16; V gene: TRBV20-1; CDR3 protein: CSAAKTSGRARETQYF; CDR3 DNA: TGCAGTGCTGCGAAGACTAGCGGGAGGGCCAGGGAGACCCAGTACTTC
D gene: NA; J gene: TRBJ2-3; clone size: NA; CDR3 length: 11; V gene: TRBV7-9; CDR3 protein: CASSLVKTQYF; CDR3 DNA: TGTGCCAGCAGCTTAGTAAAGACGCAGTATTTT
D gene: TRBD2; J gene: TRBJ2-3; clone size: few; CDR3 length: 14; V gene: TRBV6-5; CDR3 protein: CASNPQLAPDTQYF; CDR3 DNA: TGTGCCAGCAACCCCCAACTAGCGCCAGATACGCAGTATTTT
D gene: NA; J gene: TRBJ2-3; clone size: NA; CDR3 length: 13; V gene: TRBV7-9; CDR3 protein: CASSEDGRDTQYF; CDR3 DNA: TGTGCCAGCAGCGAAGACGGTCGAGATACGCAGTATTTT
D gene: NA; J gene: TRBJ2-1; clone size: NA; CDR3 length: 15; V gene: TRBV15; CDR3 protein: CATSRAGGPNNEQFF; CDR3 DNA: TGTGCCACCAGCAGGGCTGGGGGCCCCAACAATGAGCAGTTCTTC
D gene: TRBD1; J gene: TRBJ2-7; clone size: NA; CDR3 length: 16; V gene: TRBV29-1; CDR3 protein: CSVDGLGAGGPYEQYF; CDR3 DNA: TGCAGCGTTGATGGATTAGGGGCAGGGGGTCCCTACGAGCAGTACTTC
D gene: NA; J gene: TRBJ1-1; clone size: once; CDR3 length: 14; V gene: TRBV7-3; CDR3 protein: CASSPGHRNTEAFF; CDR3 DNA: TGTGCCAGCAGCCCCGGACATAGGAACACTGAAGCTTTCTTT
D gene: NA; J gene: TRBJ2-1; clone size: few; CDR3 length: 14; V gene: TRBV29-1; CDR3 protein: CSVEDLHGFNEQFF; CDR3 DNA: TGCAGCGTTGAAGATCTACACGGTTTTAATGAGCAGTTCTTC
D gene: NA; J gene: TRBJ2-7; clone size: few; CDR3 length: 14; V gene: TRBV27; CDR3 protein: CASSIGLSGHEQYF; CDR3 DNA: TGTGCCAGCAGTATTGGACTATCCGGCCACGAGCAGTACTTC
D gene: NA; J gene: TRBJ1-6; clone size: NA; CDR3 length: 15; V gene: TRBV12-3/TRBV12-4; CDR3 protein: CASSFWAGESSPLHF; CDR3 DNA: TGTGCCAGCAGTTTTTGGGCAGGCGAGAGTTCACCCCTCCACTTT
D gene: NA; J gene: TRBJ1-4; clone size: once; CDR3 length: 17; V gene: TRBV28; CDR3 protein: CASSSVQAGRSNEKLFF; CDR3 DNA: TGTGCCAGCAGTTCGGTCCAAGCGGGTAGATCTAATGAAAAACTGTTTTTT
D gene: NA; J gene: TRBJ1-1; clone size: NA; CDR3 length: 9; V gene: TRBV20-1; CDR3 protein: CSATTEAFF; CDR3 DNA: TGCAGTGCAACCACTGAAGCTTTCTTT
D gene: NA; J gene: TRBJ2-1; clone size: NA; CDR3 length: 15; V gene: TRBV29-1; CDR3 protein: CSVEDLSLRRNEQFF; CDR3 DNA: TGCAGCGTTGAAGATCTCAGCTTAAGGAGGAATGAGCAGTTCTTC
D gene: NA; J gene: TRBJ1-4; clone size: NA; CDR3 length: 12; V gene: TRBV6-2/TRBV6-3; CDR3 protein: CASSWNGEKLFF; CDR3 DNA: TGTGCCAGCAGTTGGAACGGAGAAAAACTGTTTTTT
D gene: TRBD1; J gene: TRBJ1-6; clone size: NA; CDR3 length: 15; V gene: TRBV20-1; CDR3 protein: CSARAGTELSSPLHF; CDR3 DNA: TGCAGTGCTAGGGCCGGGACAGAGTTAAGCTCACCCCTCCACTTT
D gene: TRBD1; J gene: TRBJ2-7; clone size: NA; CDR3 length: 15; V gene: TRBV6-5; CDR3 protein: CASRPMGQGAYEQYF; CDR3 DNA: TGTGCCAGCAGGCCCATGGGACAGGGGGCCTACGAGCAGTACTTC
D gene: TRBD1; J gene: TRBJ2-7; clone size: NA; CDR3 length: 15; V gene: TRBV10-3; CDR3 protein: CAISELDRANYEQYF; CDR3 DNA: TGTGCCATCAGTGAGTTGGACAGGGCCAACTACGAGCAGTACTTC
D gene: NA; J gene: TRBJ1-4; clone size: few; CDR3 length: 14; V gene: TRBV6-6; CDR3 protein: CASSYEGDNEKLFF; CDR3 DNA: TGTGCCAGCAGTTACGAAGGGGATAATGAAAAACTGTTTTTT
D gene: NA; J gene: TRBJ1-1; clone size: NA; CDR3 length: 14; V gene: TRBV28; CDR3 protein: CASTPIYLNTEAFF; CDR3 DNA: TGTGCCAGCACCCCCATTTACCTCAACACTGAAGCTTTCTTT
D gene: NA; J gene: TRBJ2-7; clone size: NA; CDR3 length: 14; V gene: TRBV20-1; CDR3 protein: CSALGRRRGWEQYF; CDR3 DNA: TGCAGTGCCTTGGGACGAAGGCGGGGATGGGAGCAGTACTTC
D gene: TRBD2; J gene: TRBJ2-7; clone size: NA; CDR3 length: 18; V gene: TRBV3-1; CDR3 protein: CASSQDPPLAGASYEQYF; CDR3 DNA: TGTGCCAGCAGCCAAGATCCTCCACTAGCGGGGGCCTCCTACGAGCAGTACTTC
D gene: NA; J gene: TRBJ2-3; clone size: few; CDR3 length: 16; V gene: TRBV27; CDR3 protein: CASSLSQLRHSDTQYF; CDR3 DNA: TGTGCCAGCAGTTTATCACAGCTGCGTCACTCAGATACGCAGTATTTT
D gene: NA; J gene: TRBJ2-2; clone size: NA; CDR3 length: 14; V gene: TRBV20-1; CDR3 protein: CSARERLNTGELFF; CDR3 DNA: TGCAGTGCTAGAGAACGTTTGAACACCGGGGAGCTGTTTTTT
D gene: TRBD1; J gene: TRBJ2-7; clone size: NA; CDR3 length: 15; V gene: TRBV10-3; CDR3 protein: CAISVSGTVPYEQYF; CDR3 DNA: TGTGCCATCAGTGTGTCCGGGACAGTTCCCTACGAGCAGTACTTC
D gene: TRBD1; J gene: TRBJ2-7; clone size: few; CDR3 length: 13; V gene: TRBV20-1; CDR3 protein: CSAPGTGIYEQYF; CDR3 DNA: TGCAGTGCTCCCGGGACAGGGATCTACGAGCAGTACTTC
D gene: TRBD2; J gene: TRBJ2-7; clone size: NA; CDR3 length: 15; V gene: TRBV5-1; CDR3 protein: CASTWTSGSTYEQYF; CDR3 DNA: TGCGCCAGCACTTGGACTAGCGGGAGTACCTACGAGCAGTACTTC
D gene: TRBD1; J gene: TRBJ1-4; clone size: few; CDR3 length: 15; V gene: TRBV6-4; CDR3 protein: CASSDPGGPNEKLFF; CDR3 DNA: TGTGCCAGCAGTGACCCAGGGGGACCTAATGAAAAACTGTTTTTT
D gene: NA; J gene: TRBJ2-3; clone size: NA; CDR3 length: 15; V gene: TRBV7-2; CDR3 protein: CASSPFPRRGDTQYF; CDR3 DNA: TGTGCCAGCAGCCCCTTTCCCAGACGGGGGGATACGCAGTATTTT
D gene: NA; J gene: TRBJ2-7; clone size: NA; CDR3 length: 13; V gene: TRBV27; CDR3 protein: CASSFYNSYEQYF; CDR3 DNA: TGTGCCAGCAGTTTTTACAATTCCTACGAGCAGTACTTC
D gene: TRBD1; J gene: TRBJ1-6; clone size: NA; CDR3 length: 13; V gene: TRBV6-1; CDR3 protein: CASRGQGYSPLHF; CDR3 DNA: TGTGCCAGCAGAGGACAGGGGTATTCACCCCTCCACTTT
D gene: TRBD1; J gene: TRBJ2-7; clone size: once; CDR3 length: 15; V gene: TRBV5-1; CDR3 protein: CASSLLGGFTYEQYF; CDR3 DNA: TGCGCCAGCAGCTTGCTAGGGGGCTTTACTTACGAGCAGTACTTC
D gene: TRBD1; J gene: TRBJ1-1; clone size: NA; CDR3 length: 16; V gene: TRBV12-3/TRBV12-4; CDR3 protein: CASSKEHRQGKAEAFF; CDR3 DNA: TGTGCCAGCAGCAAAGAACACCGACAGGGGAAGGCTGAAGCTTTCTTT
D gene: TRBD1; J gene: TRBJ2-5; clone size: few; CDR3 length: 14; V gene: TRBV7-2; CDR3 protein: CARAGTGSGETQYF; CDR3 DNA: TGTGCCAGGGCCGGGACAGGGAGTGGAGAGACCCAGTACTTC
D gene: NA; J gene: TRBJ2-7; clone size: few; CDR3 length: 16; V gene: TRBV7-7; CDR3 protein: CASSLGLAGGTYEQYF; CDR3 DNA: TGTGCCAGCAGCTTAGGATTGGCAGGCGGAACCTACGAGCAGTACTTC
D gene: NA; J gene: TRBJ2-7; clone size: few; CDR3 length: 13; V gene: TRBV29-1; CDR3 protein: CSVQKVGAYEQYF; CDR3 DNA: TGCAGCGTCCAAAAAGTAGGGGCCTACGAGCAGTACTTC
D gene: NA; J gene: TRBJ2-1; clone size: few; CDR3 length: 15; V gene: TRBV24-1; CDR3 protein: CATSLSVLASNEQFF; CDR3 DNA: TGTGCCACCAGCCTATCAGTACTAGCCTCGAATGAGCAGTTCTTC